Listed here is a single TCR beta chain. Its antigen is as yet unknown. The data stem from a study of human CD8 memory T cell subsets. Study-wide findings and caveats: Estimation with Chao1 suggested higher diversity among stem-like memory T cells relative to precursor exhausted T cells.

The CDR3 sequence is 15 residues long. Germline loops: CDR1 SEHNR, CDR2 FQNEAQ (reference sequence). Total CD8+ T cells came from negative magnetic enrichment. It was UMI-labeled 5' RACE by which the TCR beta libraries were made. Each CDR3 protein gets one entry in TCRdb, which reprocessed the 5' RACE reads and gives no DNA. Recorded here are 9,000 to 13,000 distinct CDR3 sequences; the top ten clones represent over 7%. The V gene is TRBV7-9, the J gene TRBJ2-1; the D gene TCRdb calls, TRBD2, cannot be checked with no DNA. The receptor's source is a human donor in good health. Sequenced: CD8+ T cells from PBMCs. This CDR3 is CASSPSAGGLNEQFF.